This T cell receptor (beta chain) is from a study of blood T cell repertoires in COVID-19. Looking at the study overall: Researchers got acute and convalescent COVID-19 samples from the United States, Italy and Spain. Sources were T cells, B-cell-depleted T cells, or PBMCs; the material itself was cDNA or gDNA.

Trimming shortened V by 0 bases and J by 9 bases, and 9 bases separated the two germline ends. Germline V gene data show CDR1 as MNHEY and CDR2 as SVGAGI. CDR3 length: 14 residues. As processed by the authors: Quantification of nucleated cells was approximated via reference gene primer amplification. Produced via immunoSEQ multiplex PCR; TCRdb's table is partial and in-frame only. From that table come the V and J calls and clone size; the DNA was used to work out D and trimming. The repertoire holds about 110,000 clones, with approximately 90% as singletons. Sequencing input: peripheral blood. The sequence was collected from a woman in her fifties or sixties with acute or convalescent COVID-19. This rearrangement joins TRBV6-5 to TRBJ1-6; the D is unclear. CDR3 coding DNA: TGTGCCAGCAGTTACTCGATAACAACTTCACCCCTCCACTTT. It is translated as CASSYSITTSPLHF.